Presented here are 4 T cell receptor beta chains from one specimen sequenced in a study of blood T cells in healthy people across ages. The second PCR ran roughly 6 to 12 cycles with a sample-barcoded 5' primer and J-beta primers. TCRdb independently ran MiXCR on the 5' RACE reads; one entry per CDR3 protein. Among 1.5 million to 2 million distinct CDR3 sequences listed, about 49% were seen once. Sequenced input: blood. The receptors were sampled from a woman in her forties in good health.

The chain links TRBV4-3 to TRBJ2-7; 11 bases are a match to TRBD1. The germline CDR1 and CDR2 sequences are LGHNA and YSLEER. The CDR3 covers 15 residues. V lost 6 bases to trimming and J lost 2 bases; unmatched junction nucleotides: 6. The CDR3 bases are TGCGCCAGCAGTCGCGGACAGGGGGCCGCCTACGAGCAGTACTTC. It yields the protein CASSRGQGAAYEQYF.

The V call is TRBV7-2, the J call TRBJ2-7; no reliable D call. V lost 4 bases and J 6 bases, leaving 13 bases between the germline ends. This CDR3 region has 13 residues. Germline V lookup: CDR1 SGHTA, CDR2 FQGNSA. CDR3 in DNA: TGTGCCAGCAGCTCGCCCGACAAGGGCGAGCAGTACTTC. This sequence encodes CASSSPDKGEQYF.

The count of this clonotype is one. The chain couples TRBV27 to TRBJ2-7; maybe TRBD2 (6 bases). CDR1 is MNHEY, CDR2 SMNVEV, per germline (reference sequence). V dropped 7 bases and J dropped 7 bases, with 23 bases sitting between them. This CDR3 has 15 amino acids. The CDR3 sequence: CASTPLARTYNEQYF. CDR3 sequence (DNA): TGTGCCAGCACCCCTCTAGCGAGAACCTACAATGAGCAGTACTTC.

This clonotype appeared a few times. The chain uses TRBV6-5 and TRBJ2-5; 8 bases fit TRBD2. This CDR3 contains 16 residues. CDR1 MNHEY and CDR2 SVGAGI come from the germline V gene. V lost 6 bases and J lost 2; bases outside the gene matches: 11. The CDR3 DNA is TGTGCCAGCAGCGTGGGTAGCGGGGTCAGTCAAGAGACCCAGTACTTC. It encodes CASSVGSGVSQETQYF.